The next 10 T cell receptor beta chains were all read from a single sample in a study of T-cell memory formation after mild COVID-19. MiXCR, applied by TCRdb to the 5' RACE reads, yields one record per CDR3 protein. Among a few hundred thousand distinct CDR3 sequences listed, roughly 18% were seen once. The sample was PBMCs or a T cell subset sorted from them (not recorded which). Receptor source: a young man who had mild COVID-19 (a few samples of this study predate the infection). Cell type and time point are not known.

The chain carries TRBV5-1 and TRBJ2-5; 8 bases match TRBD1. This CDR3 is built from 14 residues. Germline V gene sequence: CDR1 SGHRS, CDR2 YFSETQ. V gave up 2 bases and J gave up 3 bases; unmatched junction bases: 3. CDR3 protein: CASSFQGAEETQYF. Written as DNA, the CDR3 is TGCGCCAGCAGCTTCCAGGGGGCAGAAGAGACCCAGTACTTC. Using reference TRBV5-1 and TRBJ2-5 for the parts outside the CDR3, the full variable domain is KAGVTQTPRYLIKTRGQQVTLSCSPISGHRSVSWYQQTPGQGLQFLFEYFSETQRNKGNFPGRFSGRQFSNSRSEMNVSTLELGDSALYLCASSFQGAEETQYFGPGTRLLVL.

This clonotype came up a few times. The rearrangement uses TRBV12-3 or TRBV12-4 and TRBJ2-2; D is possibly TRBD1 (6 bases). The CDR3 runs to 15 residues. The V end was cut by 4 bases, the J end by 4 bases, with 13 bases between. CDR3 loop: CASSSLGAVTGELFF. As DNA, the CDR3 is TGTGCCAGCAGTTCCCTGGGGGCAGTCACCGGGGAGCTGTTTTTT.

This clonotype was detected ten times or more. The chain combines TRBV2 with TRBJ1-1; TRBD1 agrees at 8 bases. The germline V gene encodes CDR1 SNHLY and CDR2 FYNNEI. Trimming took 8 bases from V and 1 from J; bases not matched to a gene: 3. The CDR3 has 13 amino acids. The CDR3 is CASGQGENTEAFF. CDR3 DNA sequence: TGTGCCAGCGGACAGGGTGAGAACACTGAAGCTTTCTTT.

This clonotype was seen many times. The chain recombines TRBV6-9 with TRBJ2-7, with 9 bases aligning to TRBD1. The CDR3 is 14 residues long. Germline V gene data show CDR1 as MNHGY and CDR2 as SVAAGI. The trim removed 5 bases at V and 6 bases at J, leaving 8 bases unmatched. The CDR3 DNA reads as TGTGCCAGCAGTCTCCCGGGACAGGGCAGCGAGCAGTACGTC. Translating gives CASSLPGQGSEQYV.

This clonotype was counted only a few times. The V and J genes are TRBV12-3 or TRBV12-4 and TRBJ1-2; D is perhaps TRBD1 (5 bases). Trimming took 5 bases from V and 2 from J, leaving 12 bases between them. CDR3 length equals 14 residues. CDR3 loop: CASSATEANYGYTF. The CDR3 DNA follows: TGTGCCAGCAGTGCGACAGAGGCCAACTATGGCTACACCTTC.

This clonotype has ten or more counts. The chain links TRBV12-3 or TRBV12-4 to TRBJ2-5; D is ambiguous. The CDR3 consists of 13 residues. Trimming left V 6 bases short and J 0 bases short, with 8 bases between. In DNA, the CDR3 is TGTGCCAGCAGCAGCCTGTACCAAGAGACCCAGTACTTC. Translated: CASSSLYQETQYF.

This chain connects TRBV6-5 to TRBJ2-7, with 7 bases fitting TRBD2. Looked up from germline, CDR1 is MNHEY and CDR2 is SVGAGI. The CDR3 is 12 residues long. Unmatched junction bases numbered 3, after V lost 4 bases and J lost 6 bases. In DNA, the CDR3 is TGTGCCAGCAGTTGGGGGGGTTCCGAGCAGTACTTC. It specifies CASSWGGSEQYF.

CDR3 nucleotides: TGCGCCAGCAGCCAAGGGACTAGCGGGCTACCTCGCACAGATACGCAGTATTTT. It specifies CASSQGTSGLPRTDTQYF. The genes are TRBV4-1 and TRBJ2-3, with 11 bases matching TRBD2. The germline V gene has CDR1 MGHRA and CDR2 YSYEKL. This CDR3 has 18 amino acids. J gave up 1 base and V 1 base, and 7 bases lay outside the gene matches.

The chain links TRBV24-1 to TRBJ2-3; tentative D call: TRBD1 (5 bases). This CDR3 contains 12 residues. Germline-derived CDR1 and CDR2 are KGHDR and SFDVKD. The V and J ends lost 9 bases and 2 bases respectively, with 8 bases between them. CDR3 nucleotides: TGTGCCACCGCAGGGAACACAGATACGCAGTATTTT. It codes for CATAGNTDTQYF.

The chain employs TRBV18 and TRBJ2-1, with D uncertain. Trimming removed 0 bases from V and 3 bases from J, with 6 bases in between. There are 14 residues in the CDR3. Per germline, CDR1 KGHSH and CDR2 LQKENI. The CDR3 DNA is TGTGCCAGCTCACCACCCCCAGACTACAATGAGCAGTTCTTC. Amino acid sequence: CASSPPPDYNEQFF.